One and the same sample provided the 22 T cell receptor beta chains below, sequenced in a study of T cell responses to AZD1222 COVID-19 vaccine. Assay: immunoSEQ multiplex PCR; the TCRdb copy retains only in-frame clones and omits some. This table has about 93,000 clones, approximately 86% appearing once. The sequenced sample was peripheral blood, obtained on day 0 of AZD1222 vaccination. The receptor set was obtained from an adult in good health.

The chain combines TRBV7-2 with TRBJ1-2, with a weak D call TRBD1 (5 bases). The CDR3 is made up of 14 amino acids. In germline, CDR1 is SGHTA, CDR2 FQGNSA. V was cut by 1 base and J by 0 bases, with 6 bases left in between. The CDR3 DNA is TGTGCCAGCAGCTTAGGGGGCTCTAACTATGGCTACACCTTC. It yields the protein CASSLGGSNYGYTF. Full variable domain (remainder filled in from reference TRBV7-2 and TRBJ1-2): GAGVSQSPSNKVTEKGKDVELRCDPISGHTALYWYRQSLGQGLEFLIYFQGNSAPDKSGLPSDRFSAERTGGSVSTLTIQRTQQEDSAVYLCASSLGGSNYGYTFGSGTRLTVV.

V and J are TRBV7-2 and TRBJ1-6, with 10 bases identical to TRBD1. The trim removed 4 bases at V and 7 bases at J, leaving 4 bases unmatched. CDR1 is SGHTA, CDR2 FQGNSA, per germline. The CDR3 loop spans 15 amino acids. In DNA, the CDR3 is TGTGCCAGCAGCTCGGGACAGGGGTTGAATTCACCCCTCCACTTT. It encodes CASSSGQGLNSPLHF.

This clone showed up just a few times. V is TRBV11-2 and J is TRBJ1-2, with a possible D match to TRBD1 (5 bases). The CDR3 sequence is 17 residues long. V was clipped by 2 bases and J by 4 bases, with 20 bases between them. The germline gives CDR1 SGHAT, CDR2 FQNNGV. The CDR3 reads CASSLPTPGPRRYGYTF. The CDR3, as DNA: TGTGCCAGCAGCTTACCCACACCGGGACCCCGGCGCTATGGCTACACCTTC.

The chain joins TRBV30 to TRBJ1-1; D remains unclear. This CDR3 region has 13 residues. The V gene lost 0 bases and the J gene lost 2 bases, with 7 bases spanning the gap. Germline CDR1 and CDR2: GTSNPN and SVGIG (reference sequence). In nucleotides, the CDR3 is TGTGCCTGGAGTGTAGCGTTTAACACTGAAGCTTTCTTT. Translation: CAWSVAFNTEAFF.

V usage is TRBV27 and J usage is TRBJ2-7, with D possibly TRBD1 on 5 matching bases. Trimming pared 2 bases from V and 3 bases from J, leaving 5 bases between. The germline CDR1 and CDR2 sequences are MNHEY and SMNVEV (reference sequence). CDR3 length: 12 amino acids. CDR3 loop: CASSLTGYEQYF. CDR3 bases: TGTGCCAGCAGTTTAACAGGCTACGAGCAGTACTTC.

This clone was observed a handful of times. This sequence joins TRBV2 and TRBJ1-2; D uncertain. The ends were cut back, 7 bases at V and 1 base at J, with 4 bases in the middle. The CDR3 loop spans 11 amino acids. Germline V gives CDR1 SNHLY, CDR2 FYNNEI. The CDR3 spells CASTGNYGYTF. The CDR3, as DNA: TGTGCCAGCACGGGTAACTATGGCTACACCTTC.

The chain joins TRBV5-1 to TRBJ2-5; 7 bases line up with TRBD1. J gave up 5 bases and V 2 bases, and 3 bases lay outside the gene matches. Germline CDR1 reads SGHRS; CDR2 reads YFSETQ. CDR3 size: 13 residues. In DNA, the CDR3 is TGCGCCAGCAGCTTCGGACAGGTGGAGACCCAGTACTTC. As protein: CASSFGQVETQYF.

V and J are TRBV9 and TRBJ1-2, with D possibly matching TRBD1 (6 bases). V was cut by 3 bases and J by 6 bases, with 12 bases left in between. CDR3 length: 13 amino acids. CDR1 and CDR2 (germline): SGDLS, YYNGEE. CDR3 loop: CASSGGHGDGYTF. CDR3 DNA: TGTGCCAGCAGCGGGGGGCACGGGGATGGCTACACCTTC.

The V call is TRBV20-1, the J call TRBJ2-2; D ambiguous. The germline V and J ends were trimmed by 4 bases and 3 bases, with 3 bases remaining between them. This CDR3 has 11 amino acids. In germline, CDR1 is DFQATT, CDR2 SNEGSKA (reference sequence). CDR3 DNA sequence: TGCAGTGCTATAGACACCGGGGAGCTGTTTTTT. Amino acids: CSAIDTGELFF.

The chain recombines TRBV13 with TRBJ2-3, with 8 bases matching TRBD2. The CDR3 extends over 19 amino acids. CDR1 is PRHDT, CDR2 FYEKMQ, per germline (reference sequence). Trimming at V came to 4 bases and at J to 1 base, leaving 16 bases not matched to a gene. This chain's CDR3 is CASSSSPGTSVGRTDTQYF. CDR3 coding DNA: TGTGCCAGCAGCTCCAGTCCCGGGACTAGTGTAGGGCGCACAGATACGCAGTATTTT.

This clone appeared once. The rearrangement uses TRBV29-1 and TRBJ2-2; D is perhaps TRBD1 (5 bases). The CDR3 is made up of 14 amino acids. Germline CDR1 SQVTM, CDR2 ANQGSEA. The V and J ends lost 3 bases and 1 base respectively, with 9 bases between them. CDR3 residues: CSVDQGKNTGELFF. In DNA form, the CDR3 reads TGCAGCGTTGATCAGGGAAAGAACACCGGGGAGCTGTTTTTT.

The chain combines TRBV30 with TRBJ1-6; D gene ambiguous. Looked up from germline, CDR1 is GTSNPN and CDR2 is SVGIG (reference sequence). V gave up 3 bases and J gave up 9 bases, with 12 bases separating them. There are 13 residues in the CDR3. CDR3 sequence: CAWREILSSPLHF. The CDR3 nucleotides are TGTGCCTGGAGAGAGATATTAAGTTCACCCCTCCACTTT.

The chain combines TRBV13 with TRBJ1-1; unclear D gene. V lost 5 bases, J lost 5 bases, and 6 bases lay in between. Germline-derived CDR1 and CDR2 are PRHDT and FYEKMQ (reference sequence). This CDR3 is built from 11 residues. The CDR3 bases are TGTGCCAGCAGCCCCGGAACTGAAGCTTTCTTT. This encodes CASSPGTEAFF.

This chain links TRBV7-9 with TRBJ1-5; TRBD1 matches at 8 bases. Germline loops: CDR1 SEHNR, CDR2 FQNEAQ (reference sequence). This CDR3 has 19 amino acids. The ends lost 1 base at V and 4 bases at J; junction bases unmatched: 15. The CDR3 loop reads CASSLVRAGMDRENQPQHF. CDR3 DNA sequence: TGTGCCAGCAGCTTAGTTCGGGCGGGAATGGACAGGGAAAATCAGCCCCAGCATTTT.

The chain is built from TRBV19 and TRBJ2-7, with 8 bases identical to TRBD1. The CDR3 loop spans 14 amino acids. CDR1 LNHDA and CDR2 SQIVND come from the germline V gene (reference sequence). V shed 4 bases, J shed 4 bases, and the junction held 6 bases outside the gene matches. The CDR3 region has the DNA TGTGCCAGTAGTACCGGGACAGGCGTTTACGAGCAGTACTTC. Its translation: CASSTGTGVYEQYF.

The V gene is TRBV6-4, the J gene TRBJ1-5, with 9 bases lining up with TRBD1. The germline V gene encodes CDR1 MRHNA and CDR2 SNTAGT. Unmatched junction bases numbered 10, after V lost 6 bases and J lost 7 bases. There are 15 residues in the CDR3. In DNA, the CDR3 is TGTGCCAGCAGCTTGGACAGGGGAGGAGGGCAGCCCCAGCATTTT. Amino acids: CASSLDRGGGQPQHF.

This clone was picked up one time. The rearrangement links TRBV9 to TRBJ1-4, with D maybe TRBD1 (6 bases). The CDR3 runs 14 residues. Germline assignment: CDR1 SGDLS and CDR2 YYNGEE. V was clipped by 0 bases and J by 8 bases, with 11 bases between them. CDR3 region: CASSVGLGGEKLFF. CDR3 sequence (DNA): TGTGCCAGCAGCGTAGGGCTGGGGGGCGAAAAACTGTTTTTT.

V is TRBV9 and J is TRBJ2-5; 9 nucleotides align to TRBD2. Germline V gives CDR1 SGDLS, CDR2 YYNGEE. The junction had 10 bases not matched to a gene; V was cut back by 3 bases and J by 7 bases. The CDR3 is 15 amino acids. CDR3 loop: CASSEGLAGYGTQYF. Here the CDR3 DNA reads TGTGCCAGCAGCGAAGGTCTAGCGGGGTACGGGACCCAGTACTTC.

The chain recombines TRBV10-3 with TRBJ2-5, with D uncertain. The CDR3 is 14 amino acids. The V gene lost 2 bases and the J gene lost 4 bases, with 11 bases spanning the gap. Looked up from germline, CDR1 is ENHRY and CDR2 is SYGVKD. CDR3 residues: CAISEPLGRETQYF. The CDR3 region has the DNA TGTGCCATCAGTGAGCCTCTGGGTCGAGAGACCCAGTACTTC.

This clone was recorded only once. This rearrangement joins TRBV19 to TRBJ2-3; D is unclear. This CDR3 spans 14 amino acids. Germline-derived CDR1 and CDR2 are LNHDA and SQIVND (reference sequence). V was pared by 5 bases and J by 2 bases, with 11 bases between. In DNA, the CDR3 is TGTGCCAGTAGTGAAGTCGGATCCACAGATACGCAGTATTTT. Its translation is CASSEVGSTDTQYF.

This clone was counted once. The chain has TRBV5-4 and TRBJ2-1; 9 nucleotides agree with TRBD2. CDR3 length equals 17 residues. Losses at the gene ends were 4 bases for V and 4 bases for J; bases not matched to a gene: 12. The germline V gene has CDR1 SGHNT and CDR2 YYREEE (reference sequence). Written as DNA, the CDR3 is TGTGCCAGCAGCCCTACTAGCGGGCAAGTCAGTTACAATGAGCAGTTCTTC. It specifies CASSPTSGQVSYNEQFF.

The rearrangement links TRBV30 to TRBJ1-5; perhaps TRBD1 as D (5 bases). Germline V CDR1 and CDR2: GTSNPN, SVGIG (reference sequence). Trimming left V 5 bases short and J 8 bases short, with 13 bases between. This CDR3 contains 12 residues. The CDR3 reads CAWQTRDEPQHF. The CDR3 nucleotides are TGTGCCTGGCAAACCAGGGATGAGCCCCAGCATTTT.